The rows below give T cell receptor beta chains drawn from one sample of a study of shared clonotypes between healthy human individuals. Only in-frame clones appear in the TCRdb table, and some are missing; sequencing was by immunoSEQ multiplex PCR. The repertoire holds some 2.1 million clones, with about 93% as singletons. The sequenced material came from naive CD8+ T cells from PBMCs. The receptors shown here come from a young man in good health. Some clones in this sample may be carry-over from other donors' samples. CDR3s include the opening cysteine and the closing phenylalanine or tryptophan. The D gene is left open where the match is weak. A row's size may be missing; if present it is once, few, many or a size class.

clone_size	j_call	v_call	d_call	cdr3_aa	cdr3_nt
.	TRBJ2-7	TRBV7-9	TRBD1	CASSLIDRDSSYEQYF	TGTGCCAGCAGCTTAATTGACCGGGACAGCTCCTACGAGCAGTACTTC
.	TRBJ1-5	TRBV9	.	CASSPQGRDQPQHF	TGTGCCAGCAGCCCTCAGGGGAGGGATCAGCCCCAGCATTTT
.	TRBJ1-1	TRBV5-1	.	CASSLGVTEAFF	TGCGCCAGCAGCTTGGGAGTCACTGAAGCTTTCTTT
.	TRBJ2-3	TRBV19	.	CASSPLGYEAQYF	TGTGCCAGTAGTCCTCTAGGATATGAAGCGCAGTATTTT
.	TRBJ2-1	TRBV10-3	.	CAIRSDPNEQFF	TGTGCCATCAGGTCAGACCCCAATGAGCAGTTCTTC
.	TRBJ2-7	TRBV10-3	.	CAISEHGPYEQYF	TGTGCCATCAGTGAGCACGGGCCCTACGAGCAGTACTTC
.	TRBJ1-1	TRBV6-5	.	CASSYRGGGTEAFF	TGTGCCAGCAGTTACAGGGGTGGCGGCACTGAAGCTTTCTTT
.	TRBJ2-5	TRBV25-1	.	CASSERGGRGAETQYF	TGTGCCAGCAGTGAAAGGGGAGGCAGGGGGGCAGAGACCCAGTACTTC
.	TRBJ1-3	TRBV27	.	CASRVSPYSGNTIYF	TGTGCCAGCAGGGTGTCTCCCTACTCTGGAAACACCATATATTTT
.	TRBJ2-5	TRBV11-1	TRBD2	CASSLTSGVGGETQYF	TGTGCCAGCAGCTTGACTAGCGGGGTTGGGGGAGAGACCCAGTACTTC
.	TRBJ2-7	TRBV15	TRBD2	CATSPGRDYTWEQYF	TGTGCCACCAGCCCGGGGCGGGACTACACATGGGAGCAGTACTTC
.	TRBJ1-1	TRBV28	.	CASSWALGGTEAFF	TGTGCCAGCAGTTGGGCCCTGGGGGGCACTGAAGCTTTCTTT
.	TRBJ2-7	TRBV14	.	CASSQFGGRSSYEQYF	TGTGCCAGCAGTCAATTTGGTGGCAGGAGCTCCTACGAGCAGTACTTC
.	TRBJ2-1	TRBV6-5	TRBD1	CASSYTGGSGNEQFF	TGTGCTAGCAGTTACACAGGGGGCTCGGGCAATGAGCAGTTCTTC
once	TRBJ2-7	TRBV5-6	.	CASSLSYSYEQYF	TGTGCCAGCAGCTTAAGTTACAGCTACGAGCAGTACTTC
.	TRBJ1-1	TRBV7-9	.	CASSLGGMNTEAFF	TGTGCCAGCAGCTTAGGCGGTATGAACACTGAAGCTTTCTTT
.	TRBJ2-5	TRBV4-2	TRBD2	CASSQAERGGETQYF	TGTGCCAGCAGCCAAGCCGAACGGGGGGGGGAGACCCAGTACTTC
once	TRBJ2-5	TRBV28	TRBD1	CASSLTDRVQETQYF	TGTGCCAGCAGTTTAACGGACAGGGTGCAAGAGACCCAGTACTTC
.	TRBJ2-7	TRBV2	TRBD2	CASSDPRAGAKGYEQYF	TGTGCCAGCAGTGACCCCCGAGCGGGAGCGAAGGGGTACGAGCAGTACTTC
.	TRBJ1-4	TRBV19	.	CASTQRGATNEKLFF	TGTGCCAGTACCCAGCGCGGAGCAACTAATGAAAAACTGTTTTTT
.	TRBJ2-1	TRBV7-9	.	CASRKAMVSDNEQFF	TGTGCCAGCAGAAAAGCAATGGTTTCGGACAATGAGCAGTTCTTC
.	TRBJ1-5	TRBV6-1	.	CASMGTSYSNQPQHF	TGTGCCAGCATGGGGACAAGTTATAGCAATCAGCCCCAGCATTTT